The text below deals with one T cell receptor beta chain. The antigen it binds to is not known. No qualities accompany the bases; no much larger clone lies one base away. This entry comes from a study of blood T cell repertoires in COVID-19 (dated by TCRdb to 2019 to 2021). Broadly, across the study: The collaborator samples originated in the United States, Italy and Spain and spanned the acute and convalescent phases of COVID-19. The prospective study material was composed of cDNA or gDNA derived from T cells, B-cell-depleted T cells, or PBMCs. Subjects who had been exposed to COVID-19, were actively infected with it, or had recovered from it provided the deeply sampled blood TCRbeta repertoires that made up the dataset. The repertoires were released in a freely available public database intended as a resource for research on the immune response to SARS-CoV-2. Samples were obtained from the ongoing ImmuneRACE study (first 160 participants) and from some 1,300 subjects provided by 6 global collaborators. The sample metadata nearly always contained a de-identified subject ID, COVID-19 status, age in years and sex. HLA class I and class II types, where available, came from metadata supplied by the sample provider rather than from assay-based typing. The investigation overall reported the following: Clinical and demographic metadata were provided uncurated, with the amount varying by source and participant.

The immunoSEQ Assay, a bias-controlled multiplex PCR, was used to amplify TCRbeta CDR3 regions from genomic DNA. For the original study's pipeline: The number of nucleated cells in each sample was estimated by amplification of reference gene primers within the assay. To quantify the absolute abundance of each unique TCRbeta CDR3 rearrangement, sequence reads were collapsed and filtered. For each sample, productive Simpson clonality was calculated by taking the square root of Simpson's diversity index across productive rearrangements. The clones in this table, taken by TCRdb from immuneACCESS, are in-frame only. Not every clone is retained; where verified, under half of the shortfall comes from an unresolved V gene, and the cause of the rest is unknown. V and J calls and clone size follow that table, whereas D and trimming were derived from the DNA. The sample contains about 400,000 clones, approximately 87% of them found a single time. Approximately 10% of the sample goes to the ten largest clones.

Enrolling through a virtual design, the prospective study's participants ranged in age from roughly 18 to 89 years and lived across some 22 United States geographic areas. In the prospective study, cohorts were assigned on the basis of participant-reported clinical history obtained from a screening survey and a study questionnaire. ImmuneRACE Cohort 3 recovered participants were defined by two consecutive negative NP/OP PCR tests, healthcare professional clearance, or symptom resolution. Mobile phlebotomists in the prospective study collected whole blood, serum and a nasopharyngeal or oropharyngeal swab from every participant. Over a roughly 2-month period, participants in the prospective study had the option of providing additional blood draws and questionnaires. Before DNA extraction, blood samples from the prospective study were shipped at room temperature or frozen. Unmatched junction bases come to 4, with V trimmed by 3 bases and J by 8 bases. The germline V gene (reference sequence) provides CDR1 LGHDT and CDR2 YNNKEL. The CDR3 goes from the cysteine to the phenylalanine over 13 residues. CDR3 DNA is the only sequence kept; it has 39 bases, read in frame from the first base.

Sequenced material: PBMCs or T cells enriched from blood (not recorded which). The rearrangement combines TRBV3-1 (or the pseudogene TRBV3-2) with TRBJ1-2; TRBD1 aligns with 9 central bases. The source of this sequence is a woman between 50 and 59 years old who had recovered from COVID-19. The nucleotides read TGTGCCAGCAGCCAGCGGACAGGGGACGGCTACACCTTC. Its coded protein is CASSQRTGDGYTF.